A selection of T cell receptor beta chains follows, all from one sample in a study of CD8+CD57+ T cells in acquired aplastic anemia. From the reads, TCRdb called clonotypes with MiXCR, one entry per CDR3 protein. The sample consists of 80,000 or so distinct CDR3 sequences, less than 60% of them appearing once. Material for sequencing was sorted CD4+, CD8+, or CD8+CD57+ T cells (not recorded which) from PBMCs. The receptors were sampled from a human donor in good health, serving as a control. The CDR3 runs from the conserved cysteine through the conserved F or W. A D gene is named only where the DNA matches it firmly. A row's size may be missing; if present it is once, few, many or a size class.

CASSLGGGSSTDTQYF,TGTGCCAGCAGCCTAGGGGGCGGATCGAGCACAGATACGCAGTATTTT,TRBD1,TRBV25-1,TRBJ2-3,.
CASKIERGLPEAFF,TGTGCCAGCAAGATCGAGAGGGGCTTGCCTGAAGCTTTCTTT,.,TRBV25-1,TRBJ1-1,.
CASSPQTGANSPLHF,TGTGCCAGCAGCCCTCAAACAGGGGCTAATTCACCCCTCCACTTT,TRBD1,TRBV11-2,TRBJ1-6,.
CAITAGSVDEQYF,TGTGCCATCACGGCAGGCAGTGTCGACGAGCAGTACTTC,.,TRBV10-3,TRBJ2-7,.
CSVEVRQGSEAFF,TGCAGCGTTGAAGTTAGGCAGGGATCTGAAGCTTTCTTT,.,TRBV29-1,TRBJ1-1,.
CASSFGGLNEQYF,TGTGCCAGCAGTTTCGGGGGGCTCAACGAGCAGTACTTC,.,TRBV12-3/TRBV12-4,TRBJ2-7,many
CAWDRSNTEAFF,TGTGCCTGGGACAGGTCGAACACTGAAGCTTTCTTT,.,TRBV30,TRBJ1-1,many
CASPGGAYF,TGTGCCAGTCCAGGGGGGGCGTACTTC,.,TRBV7-9,TRBJ2-7,.
CASSPSGPEQYF,TGTGCCAGCAGCCCGTCAGGTCCCGAGCAGTACTTC,.,TRBV9,TRBJ2-7,.
CASSYPGEGDEQFF,TGTGCCAGCAGTTATCCCGGGGAAGGGGATGAGCAGTTCTTC,.,TRBV6-2/TRBV6-3,TRBJ2-1,.
CASSLMLAGAGDTQYF,TGTGCCAGCAGCTTAATGTTAGCGGGAGCGGGTGATACGCAGTATTTT,TRBD2,TRBV7-3,TRBJ2-3,.
CASMEGLNGGANVLTF,TGTGCCAGTATGGAGGGACTTAATGGTGGGGCCAACGTCCTGACTTTC,.,TRBV19,TRBJ2-6,.
CASSEDTGELFF,TGTGCCAGCAGCGAGGACACCGGGGAGCTGTTTTTT,.,TRBV9,TRBJ2-2,few
CASNVGSTDTQYF,TGTGCCAGCAACGTCGGGAGCACAGATACGCAGTATTTT,.,TRBV7-2,TRBJ2-3,.
CASSSGGAYEQYF,TGTGCCAGCAGTAGCGGGGGGGCCTACGAGCAGTACTTC,TRBD2,TRBV3-1,TRBJ2-7,.
CSAYSPPDGEPTRRNEQFF,TGCAGTGCTTACTCACCCCCCGACGGAGAACCGACCCGTAGGAATGAGCAGTTCTTC,.,TRBV20-1,TRBJ2-1,.
CATSGLTGELFF,TGTGCCACCAGTGGCTTGACGGGGGAGCTGTTTTTT,.,TRBV24-1,TRBJ2-2,.
CATSEGPRDEQYF,TGTGCCACCAGTGAAGGTCCGAGGGACGAGCAGTACTTC,.,TRBV24-1,TRBJ2-7,.
CASSLGTGGELFF,TGTGCCAGCAGCCTCGGAACGGGGGGGGAGCTGTTTTTT,.,TRBV11-3,TRBJ2-2,many
CASRAEGRVPTEAFF,TGTGCCAGTAGGGCTGAGGGGCGTGTACCCACTGAAGCTTTCTTT,.,TRBV19,TRBJ1-1,.
CASSHVDSREQYF,TGTGCCAGCAGCCACGTTGACAGCAGGGAGCAGTACTTC,.,TRBV14,TRBJ2-7,once
CAISEGRNTEAFF,TGTGCCATCAGTGAGGGACGGAACACTGAAGCTTTCTTT,.,TRBV10-3,TRBJ1-1,many
CASKESQRINQPQHF,TGTGCCAGCAAAGAGAGTCAGAGAATTAATCAGCCCCAGCATTTT,.,TRBV2,TRBJ1-5,.
CSARTGDGYTF,TGCAGTGCTAGGACAGGGGACGGCTACACCTTC,TRBD1,TRBV20-1,TRBJ1-2,many
CASSPKQGRGTNEKLFF,TGTGCCAGCAGCCCCAAACAGGGAAGAGGAACTAATGAAAAACTGTTTTTT,.,TRBV9,TRBJ1-4,.
CASRISSEQYF,TGTGCCAGCAGGATTTCCAGCGAGCAGTACTTC,.,TRBV7-2,TRBJ2-7,.
CASSDGQLDNSPLHF,TGTGCCAGCAGTGACGGACAGCTTGATAATTCACCCCTCCACTTT,.,TRBV25-1,TRBJ1-6,.
CASSQTGTQPQHF,TGTGCCAGCAGCCAAACAGGGACTCAGCCCCAGCATTTT,.,TRBV5-8,TRBJ1-5,.
CSAGTSGEYEQYF,TGCAGCGCCGGGACTAGCGGGGAGTACGAGCAGTACTTC,TRBD2,TRBV20-1,TRBJ2-7,.
CASSNVAGGSSYEQYF,TGTGCCAGCAGTAACGTAGCGGGGGGTAGTTCCTACGAGCAGTACTTC,TRBD2,TRBV27,TRBJ2-7,few
CASSRTGGFTEAFF,TGTGCCAGCAGCCGGACAGGGGGTTTTACTGAAGCTTTCTTT,TRBD1,TRBV2,TRBJ1-1,many
CASSLRAGDQPQHF,TGTGCCAGCAGCTTACGCGCAGGGGATCAGCCCCAGCATTTT,.,TRBV11-1,TRBJ1-5,.
CASSKRLAADAQYF,TGTGCCAGCAGTAAAAGACTAGCAGCCGATGCGCAGTATTTT,TRBD2,TRBV12-3/TRBV12-4,TRBJ2-3,.
CASSFGGEETQYF,TGTGCCAGCAGCTTTGGGGGGGAAGAGACCCAGTACTTC,TRBD2,TRBV7-9,TRBJ2-5,many
CSAGDTDTQYF,TGCAGTGCTGGGGACACAGATACGCAGTATTTT,.,TRBV20-1,TRBJ2-3,.
CAWSVLGHLGGYTF,TGTGCCTGGAGTGTACTGGGGCACCTAGGGGGCTACACCTTC,.,TRBV30,TRBJ1-2,few
CASSDSNRGRVSWTEAFF,TGTGCCAGCAGTGACTCGAACAGGGGGCGGGTAAGTTGGACTGAAGCTTTCTTT,TRBD1,TRBV6-4,TRBJ1-1,few
CASSPSLARGRETQYF,TGTGCCAGCAGTCCCTCACTGGCCAGGGGACGAGAGACCCAGTACTTC,.,TRBV27,TRBJ2-5,few
CSARDGMQGAPGYTF,TGCAGTGCTAGAGATGGAATGCAGGGGGCGCCTGGCTACACCTTC,TRBD1,TRBV20-1,TRBJ1-2,many
CSALTGAGNEQFF,TGCAGTGCTTTAACGGGGGCGGGCAATGAGCAGTTCTTC,.,TRBV20-1,TRBJ2-1,.
CAWKGADTQYF,TGTGCCTGGAAAGGTGCAGATACGCAGTATTTT,.,TRBV30,TRBJ2-3,.
CATGGVSNQPQHF,TGTGCCACGGGGGGAGTTAGCAATCAGCCCCAGCATTTT,.,TRBV12-3/TRBV12-4,TRBJ1-5,many
CSVPEKHGYTF,TGCAGCGTTCCGGAGAAGCATGGCTACACCTTC,.,TRBV29-1,TRBJ1-2,many
CASSLIAGETQYF,TGTGCCAGCAGCTTAATCGCCGGGGAGACCCAGTACTTC,.,TRBV7-7,TRBJ2-5,many
CASSQDVVTEAFF,TGTGCCAGCAGCCAAGATGTGGTGACTGAAGCTTTCTTT,.,TRBV4-2,TRBJ1-1,many
CASSRYRVSNQPQHF,TGTGCCAGTAGTAGGTACAGGGTCAGCAATCAGCCCCAGCATTTT,.,TRBV19,TRBJ1-5,many
CASSLRSNYNEQFF,TGTGCCAGCAGCCTTAGATCCAACTATAATGAGCAGTTCTTC,.,TRBV11-2,TRBJ2-1,.
CASSVAKAADEQYF,TGTGCCAGCAGCGTAGCTAAGGCCGCTGACGAGCAGTACTTC,.,TRBV9,TRBJ2-7,many
CASSGTSGDKRTDTQYF,TGTGCCAGCAGCGGGACTAGCGGGGACAAGCGGACAGATACGCAGTATTTT,TRBD2,TRBV7-9,TRBJ2-3,many
CASSWTDSNQPQHF,TGTGCCAGTAGTTGGACGGATAGCAATCAGCCCCAGCATTTT,.,TRBV19,TRBJ1-5,many
CASSQVPEVNEQFF,TGTGCCAGCAGCCAAGTTCCGGAGGTCAATGAGCAGTTCTTC,.,TRBV14,TRBJ2-1,many
CASSWERGNHEQYF,TGTGCCAGCAGCTGGGAGAGGGGGAACCACGAGCAGTACTTC,.,TRBV11-3,TRBJ2-7,many